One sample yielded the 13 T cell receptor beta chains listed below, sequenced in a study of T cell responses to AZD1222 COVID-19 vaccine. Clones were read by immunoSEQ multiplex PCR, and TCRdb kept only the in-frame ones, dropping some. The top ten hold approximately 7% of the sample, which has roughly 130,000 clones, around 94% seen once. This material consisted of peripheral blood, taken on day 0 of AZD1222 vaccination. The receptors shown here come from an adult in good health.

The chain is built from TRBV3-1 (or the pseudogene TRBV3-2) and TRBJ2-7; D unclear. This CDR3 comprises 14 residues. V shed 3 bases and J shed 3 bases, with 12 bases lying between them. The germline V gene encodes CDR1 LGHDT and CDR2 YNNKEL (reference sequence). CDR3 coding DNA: TGTGCCAGCAGCCATGGTCTAGGTTACTACGAGCAGTACTTC. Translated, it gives CASSHGLGYYEQYF.

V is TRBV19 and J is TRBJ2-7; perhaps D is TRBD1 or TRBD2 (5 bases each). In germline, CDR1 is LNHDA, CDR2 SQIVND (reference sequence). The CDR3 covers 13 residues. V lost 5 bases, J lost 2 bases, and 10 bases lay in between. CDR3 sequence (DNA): TGTGCCAGTAGTGGGGACCGTACCTACGAGCAGTACTTC. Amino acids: CASSGDRTYEQYF.

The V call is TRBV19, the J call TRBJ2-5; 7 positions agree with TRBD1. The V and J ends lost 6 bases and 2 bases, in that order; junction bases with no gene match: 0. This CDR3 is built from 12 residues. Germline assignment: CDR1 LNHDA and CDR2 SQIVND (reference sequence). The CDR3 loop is CASRTGQETQYF. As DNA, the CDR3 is TGTGCCAGTAGGACAGGGCAAGAGACCCAGTACTTC.

CDR3 protein: CASSLMTGRTDTQYF. In DNA form, the CDR3 reads TGTGCCAGCAGTTTAATGACAGGGCGCACAGATACGCAGTATTTT. The chain links TRBV11-2 to TRBJ2-3; the match to TRBD1 covers 7 bases. With 6 bases clipped from V and 1 base from J, the junction kept 7 bases outside the gene matches. The germline CDR1 and CDR2 sequences are SGHAT and FQNNGV. The CDR3 loop spans 15 amino acids.

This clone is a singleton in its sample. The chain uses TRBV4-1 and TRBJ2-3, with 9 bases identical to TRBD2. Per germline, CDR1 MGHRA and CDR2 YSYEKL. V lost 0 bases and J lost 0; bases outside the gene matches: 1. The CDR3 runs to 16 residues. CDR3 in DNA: TGCGCCAGCAGCCAAGAAACTAGCGGGAGCACAGATACGCAGTATTTT. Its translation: CASSQETSGSTDTQYF.

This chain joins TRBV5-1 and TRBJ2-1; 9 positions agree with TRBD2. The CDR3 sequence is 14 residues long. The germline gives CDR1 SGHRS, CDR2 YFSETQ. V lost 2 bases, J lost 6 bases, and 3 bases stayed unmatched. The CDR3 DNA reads TGCGCCAGCAGCTTAGCGGGAGGCCCCAATGAGCAGTTCTTC. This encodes CASSLAGGPNEQFF.

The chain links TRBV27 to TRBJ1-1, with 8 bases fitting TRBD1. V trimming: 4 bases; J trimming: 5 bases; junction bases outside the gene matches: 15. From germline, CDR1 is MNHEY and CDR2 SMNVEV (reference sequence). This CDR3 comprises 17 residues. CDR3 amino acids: CASSSTSQGAQGTEAFF. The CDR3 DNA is TGTGCCAGCAGTTCGACCTCCCAGGGGGCACAAGGGACTGAAGCTTTCTTT.

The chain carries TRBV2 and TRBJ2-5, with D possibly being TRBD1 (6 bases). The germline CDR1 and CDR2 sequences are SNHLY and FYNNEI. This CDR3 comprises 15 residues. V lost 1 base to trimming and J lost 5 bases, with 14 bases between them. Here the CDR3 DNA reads TGTGCCAGCAGTGAAGAGGCAGGGGCCGGGGAGACCCAGTACTTC. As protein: CASSEEAGAGETQYF.

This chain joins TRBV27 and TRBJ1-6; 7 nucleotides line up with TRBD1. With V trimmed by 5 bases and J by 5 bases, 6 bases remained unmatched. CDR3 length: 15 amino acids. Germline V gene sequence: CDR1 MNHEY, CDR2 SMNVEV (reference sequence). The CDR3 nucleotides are TGTGCCAGCAGTCCGAGACAGGGAAATAATTCACCCCTCCACTTT. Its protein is CASSPRQGNNSPLHF.

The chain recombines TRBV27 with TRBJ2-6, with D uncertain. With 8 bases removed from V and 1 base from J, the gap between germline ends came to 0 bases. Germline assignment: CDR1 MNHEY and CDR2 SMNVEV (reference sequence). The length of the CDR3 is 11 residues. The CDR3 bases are TGTGCCAGCTCTGGGGCCAACGTCCTGACTTTC. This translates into CASSGANVLTF.

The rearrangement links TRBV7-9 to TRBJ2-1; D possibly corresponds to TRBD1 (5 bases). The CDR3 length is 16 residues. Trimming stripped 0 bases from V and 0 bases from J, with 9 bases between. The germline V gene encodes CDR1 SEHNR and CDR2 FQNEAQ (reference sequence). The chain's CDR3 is CASSLAYRSSYNEQFF. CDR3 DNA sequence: TGTGCCAGCAGCTTAGCTTACAGGAGCTCCTACAATGAGCAGTTCTTC.

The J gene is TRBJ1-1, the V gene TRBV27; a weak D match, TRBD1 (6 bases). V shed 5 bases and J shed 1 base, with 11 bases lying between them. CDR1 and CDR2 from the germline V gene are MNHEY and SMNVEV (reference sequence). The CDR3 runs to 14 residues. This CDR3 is CASSHGQRNTEAFF. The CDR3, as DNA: TGTGCCAGCAGTCACGGACAGAGGAACACTGAAGCTTTCTTT.

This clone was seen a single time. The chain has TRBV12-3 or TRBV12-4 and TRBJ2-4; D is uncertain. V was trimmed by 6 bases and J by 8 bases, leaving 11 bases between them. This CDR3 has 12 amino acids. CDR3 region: CASRRHSDIQYF. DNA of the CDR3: TGTGCCAGCAGGCGACATTCCGACATTCAGTACTTC.